A selection of T cell receptor beta chains follows, all from one sample in a study of shared clonotypes between healthy human individuals. Sequencing was performed with immunoSEQ multiplex PCR; in TCRdb, only in-frame clones are kept and a portion is missing. Of about 2.4 million clones listed, approximately 90% were seen once; the top ten hold more than 0.12%. Specimen: naive CD4+ T cells sorted from blood. Receptor source: a man between 18 and 35 years old in good health. Both conserved end residues are part of each CDR3. A D gene is named only where the DNA matches it firmly. For some rows the clone size is stated as once, few or many, or as a class when expanded; others skip it.

size	V	J	D	length	DNA	CDR3
NA	TRBV10-3	TRBJ1-2	TRBD1	14	TGTGCCATCAGTGAGTGTACAGGGGGCTGTGGCTACACCTTC	CAISECTGGCGYTF
NA	TRBV7-2	TRBJ2-5	TRBD2	15	TGTGCCAGCAGCGCAAGACTAGCGGGAGCCGAGACCCAGTACTTC	CASSARLAGAETQYF
NA	TRBV30	TRBJ2-1	TRBD2	14	TGTGCCTGGACGGCTAGCGGCATCTACAATGAGCAGTTCTTC	CAWTASGIYNEQFF
NA	TRBV25-1	TRBJ2-1	NA	14	TGTGCCAGCAGTCAACCGGGATCTAACAATGAGCAGTTCTTC	CASSQPGSNNEQFF
once	TRBV6-6	TRBJ1-1	NA	15	TGTGCCAGCAGCCAAACCGGAGGCCCGAACACTGAAGCTTTCTTT	CASSQTGGPNTEAFF
NA	TRBV30	TRBJ2-7	NA	12	TGTGCCTGGAGTCTCCCGGGGATGTTGCAGTACTTC	CAWSLPGMLQYF
once	TRBV6-6	TRBJ1-1	NA	15	TGTGCCAGCAGTAGGGGGGCGAAAGGGGACACTGAAGCTTTCTTT	CASSRGAKGDTEAFF
NA	TRBV28	TRBJ2-1	NA	17	TGTGCCAGCAGGAGGACTTACCTCCCCAGCTCCTACAATGAGCAGTTCTTC	CASRRTYLPSSYNEQFF
NA	TRBV6-5	TRBJ2-7	NA	15	TGTGCCAGCAGACCCGCCGATCGGGAATTCTACGAGCAGTACTTC	CASRPADREFYEQYF
NA	TRBV6-1	TRBJ2-1	NA	15	TGTGCCAGCAGTGAAGCGCGTGAAGGGTTTGATGAGCAGTTCTTC	CASSEAREGFDEQFF
NA	TRBV30	TRBJ1-5	NA	14	TGTGCCTGGAGTTCAGACCGCCTATTTCAGCCCCAGCATTTT	CAWSSDRLFQPQHF
NA	TRBV5-1	TRBJ2-1	TRBD2	21	TGCGCCAGCGAGGGCATACCCAGCGGGCTAGCGGGAGTCGGGCCCTACAATGAGCAGTTCTTC	CASEGIPSGLAGVGPYNEQFF
once	TRBV5-1	TRBJ1-4	TRBD1	16	TGCGCCAGCAGCTTGGCCGAGGACAGGCCTAATGAAAAACTGTTTTTT	CASSLAEDRPNEKLFF
once	TRBV7-9	TRBJ1-2	NA	13	TGTGCCAGCAGCTTCGAGGGGACGGGTGGCTACACCTTC	CASSFEGTGGYTF
NA	TRBV5-1	TRBJ2-3	NA	11	TGCGCCAGCAGCTTACAGGATGCATGGTATTTT	CASSLQDAWYF
NA	TRBV6-1	TRBJ2-7	NA	11	TGTGCCAGCACCCGAGATCGGGAGCAGTACTTC	CASTRDREQYF
NA	TRBV5-1	TRBJ2-7	TRBD1	14	TGCGCCAGCAGCTCCCTAACAGGGGGCCACGAGCAGTACTTC	CASSSLTGGHEQYF
NA	TRBV6-6	TRBJ1-2	NA	14	TGTGCCAGCAGTCCCACCTCATCCGCACCGGGCTACACCTTC	CASSPTSSAPGYTF
NA	TRBV18	TRBJ1-4	NA	15	TGTGCCAGCTCACCTAACCCGACAACTAATGAAAAACTGTTTTTT	CASSPNPTTNEKLFF
NA	TRBV19	TRBJ2-7	TRBD2	16	TGTGCCAGTAGTATGATGTCTAGCGGGAGCATGTACGAGCAGTACTTC	CASSMMSSGSMYEQYF
NA	TRBV6-5	TRBJ2-3	TRBD2	15	TGTGCCAGCTCCCGAAGCGGGGGGGCCGGGGATACGCAGTATTTT	CASSRSGGAGDTQYF
NA	TRBV21-1	TRBJ1-6	NA	19	TGTGCCAGCAGCACCCCGCGGACAGGGGGCTACCTTTATAATTCACCCCTCCACTTT	CASSTPRTGGYLYNSPLHF
NA	TRBV7-7	TRBJ2-1	NA	14	TGTGCTAGCAGCTTGATCCCAGGGGTGCATGAGCAGTTCTTC	CASSLIPGVHEQFF
NA	TRBV14	TRBJ2-7	TRBD2	20	TGTGCCAGCAGCCCCTATAAGGGACTAGCGAACGCAAAAGTCAAAAACGAGCAGTACTTC	CASSPYKGLANAKVKNEQYF
NA	TRBV5-4	TRBJ2-7	NA	11	TGTGCCAGCAGCTTTAGGGGCGAGCAGTACTTC	CASSFRGEQYF
NA	TRBV7-3	TRBJ2-2	NA	16	TGTGCCAGCAGCTTACTTCCGGGGCAGAACACCGGGGAGCTGTTTTTT	CASSLLPGQNTGELFF
NA	TRBV6-1	TRBJ2-7	TRBD1	15	TGTGCCAGCAGTGCTGGGACAGGGGGCACCGACGAGCAGTACTTC	CASSAGTGGTDEQYF
NA	TRBV5-5	TRBJ1-5	NA	14	TGTGCCAGCAGCGACGGGAGGGGCAGTCAGCCCCAGCATTTT	CASSDGRGSQPQHF
NA	TRBV19	TRBJ1-1	NA	14	TGTGCCAGTAGTAAAGACAGACTGAACACTGAAGCTTTCTTT	CASSKDRLNTEAFF
NA	TRBV7-2	TRBJ1-6	NA	13	TGTGCCAGCAGCTTAGCTCAGAATTCACCCCTCCACTTT	CASSLAQNSPLHF
once	TRBV6-5	TRBJ1-2	NA	13	TGTGCCAGCAGTCAAAGGGACACCGGAGGCTACACCTTC	CASSQRDTGGYTF
once	TRBV18	TRBJ1-6	NA	17	TGTGCCAGCTCACCACTACTTCTAAGCTCCTATAATTCACCCCTCCACTTT	CASSPLLLSSYNSPLHF
NA	TRBV2	TRBJ2-1	NA	12	TGTGCCAGCATAAGGGGGGGGGCGGAGCAGTTCTTC	CASIRGGAEQFF
NA	TRBV28	TRBJ1-4	NA	14	TGTGCCAGCAGTGAAGCGTCAACTAATGAAAAACTGTTTTTT	CASSEASTNEKLFF
NA	TRBV5-1	TRBJ1-5	NA	15	TGCGCCAGCAGCTTGGCCACAGGGAGCAATCAGCCCCAGCATTTT	CASSLATGSNQPQHF
NA	TRBV2	TRBJ2-2	NA	15	TGTGCCAGCAGTGAATCGCGGTCGGGGGCCGGGGAGCTGTTTTTT	CASSESRSGAGELFF
NA	TRBV5-5	TRBJ1-1	NA	14	TGTGCCAGCAGCTTGTTCTCGGATCGCACTGAAGCTTTCTTT	CASSLFSDRTEAFF
NA	TRBV7-2	TRBJ2-3	NA	17	TGTGCCAGCAGCTTAGGTATTAGGGGCTCTGGCACAGATACGCAGTATTTT	CASSLGIRGSGTDTQYF
NA	TRBV27	TRBJ2-7	NA	14	TGTGCCAGCAGCCGTCCGGGACGGACCTACGAGCAGTACTTC	CASSRPGRTYEQYF
NA	TRBV7-2	TRBJ2-1	NA	14	TGTGCCAGCAGCTTAGGGGACTTCCCTAATGAGCAGTTCTTC	CASSLGDFPNEQFF
NA	TRBV5-1	TRBJ2-5	NA	12	TGCGCCAGCAGGAAAGATATCCTAACCCAGTACTTC	CASRKDILTQYF
NA	TRBV4-1	TRBJ1-5	NA	14	TGCGCCAGCAGCATCGGACAGTACAATCAGCCCCAGCATTTT	CASSIGQYNQPQHF
NA	TRBV19	TRBJ1-1	TRBD1	15	TGTGCCAGTAGTATGGAAGACAGGGCGAACACTGAAGCTTTCTTT	CASSMEDRANTEAFF
NA	TRBV6-5	TRBJ1-1	TRBD1	13	TGTGCCAGCAGAGGGACAGGGAACACTGAAGCTTTCTTT	CASRGTGNTEAFF
NA	TRBV5-5	TRBJ2-7	NA	13	TGTGCCAGCAGAACCGGGACAACTTACGAGCAGTACTTC	CASRTGTTYEQYF
NA	TRBV10-3	TRBJ2-1	NA	14	TGTGCCATCAGTGAGCAGGTAGGGGTCAATGAGCAGTTCTTC	CAISEQVGVNEQFF
NA	TRBV7-9	TRBJ1-3	NA	16	TGTGCCAGCAGCTTAGGTGGACAGTCAGTCGAAAACACCATATATTTT	CASSLGGQSVENTIYF
NA	TRBV27	TRBJ2-7	NA	16	TGTGCCAGCAGTTCCCAGGGGGCGGGAGGTCTCTACGAGCAGTACTTC	CASSSQGAGGLYEQYF
NA	TRBV18	TRBJ2-5	NA	13	TGTGCCAGCTCAAACAGCAACCAAGAGACCCAGTACTTC	CASSNSNQETQYF
NA	TRBV6-6	TRBJ1-5	NA	13	TGTGCCGGTCAACCGGGGCCCAATCAGCCCCAGCATTTT	CAGQPGPNQPQHF
NA	TRBV9	TRBJ2-1	NA	11	TGTGCCAGCAGCGTAAAGAATGAGCAGTTCTTC	CASSVKNEQFF
NA	TRBV2	TRBJ2-7	NA	15	TGTGCCAGCAGTGATGGAGGGGGAGGAAACTACGAGCAGTACTTC	CASSDGGGGNYEQYF
NA	TRBV10-1	TRBJ1-1	NA	13	TGCGCCAGCAGTGAGCAAATAAACACTGAAGCTTTCTTT	CASSEQINTEAFF